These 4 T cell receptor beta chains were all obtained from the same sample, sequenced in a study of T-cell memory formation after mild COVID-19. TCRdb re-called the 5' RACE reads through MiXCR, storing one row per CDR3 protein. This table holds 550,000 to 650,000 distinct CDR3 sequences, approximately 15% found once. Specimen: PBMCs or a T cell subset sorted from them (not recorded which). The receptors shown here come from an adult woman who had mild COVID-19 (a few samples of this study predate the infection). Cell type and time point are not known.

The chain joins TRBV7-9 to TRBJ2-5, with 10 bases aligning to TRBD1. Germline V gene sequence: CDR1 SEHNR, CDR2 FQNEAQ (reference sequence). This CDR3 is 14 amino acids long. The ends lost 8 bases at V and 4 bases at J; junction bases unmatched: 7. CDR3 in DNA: TGTGCCAGCGACCGGGACAGGGGATTAGAGACCCAGTACTTC. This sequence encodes CASDRDRGLETQYF.

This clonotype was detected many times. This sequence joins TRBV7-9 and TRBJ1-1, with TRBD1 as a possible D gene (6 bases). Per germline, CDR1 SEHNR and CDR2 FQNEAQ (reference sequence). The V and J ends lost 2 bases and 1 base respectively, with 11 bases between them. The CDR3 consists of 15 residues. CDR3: CASSLYRTENTEAFF. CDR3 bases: TGTGCCAGCAGCTTATACCGGACAGAGAACACTGAAGCTTTCTTT.

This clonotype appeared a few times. The CDR3 spells CASSLTGTSGVGETQYF. The CDR3 DNA reads TGCGCCAGCAGCTTGACCGGGACTAGCGGGGTTGGAGAGACCCAGTACTTC. V and J are TRBV5-1 and TRBJ2-5, with 13 bases identical to TRBD2. V shed 1 base and J 4 bases; nucleotides not matched to a gene: 7. CDR3 length: 17 residues. The germline gives CDR1 SGHRS, CDR2 YFSETQ. Together with reference TRBV5-1 and TRBJ2-5, the CDR3 gives the full variable domain: KAGVTQTPRYLIKTRGQQVTLSCSPISGHRSVSWYQQTPGQGLQFLFEYFSETQRNKGNFPGRFSGRQFSNSRSEMNVSTLELGDSALYLCASSLTGTSGVGETQYFGPGTRLLVL.

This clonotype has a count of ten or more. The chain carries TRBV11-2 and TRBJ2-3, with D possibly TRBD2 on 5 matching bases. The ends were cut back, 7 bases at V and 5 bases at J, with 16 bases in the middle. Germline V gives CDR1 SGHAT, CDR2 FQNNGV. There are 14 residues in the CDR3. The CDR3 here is CASTIGPGVDTQYF. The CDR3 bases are TGTGCCAGCACGATCGGCCCCGGGGTAGATACGCAGTATTTT.